The 14 T cell receptor beta chains given below trace back to one sample, sequenced in a study of human T cells and chemical hapten exposure. TCRdb re-called the RACE reads with MiXCR, one entry per CDR3 protein. The sample has around 56,000 distinct CDR3 sequences; roughly 10% are singletons. Indicated time point: pre-sensitization, week 0. Treatment indicated: therapeutic diphenylcyclopropenone sensitization with weekly scalp DPC. The sequenced sample was whole blood, obtained in connection with sensitization to the hapten diphenylcyclopropenone (DPC). Receptor source: a man between 40 and 49 years old with alopecia areata. Some clones in this sample may be carry-over from other donors' samples.

V gene TRBV10-2 combines with J gene TRBJ2-7, with D unclear. V lost 6 bases and J lost 0, with 9 bases in between. Per the germline V gene, CDR1 is WSHSY and CDR2 is SAAADI. The CDR3 covers 13 residues. CDR3 DNA: TGCGCCAGCAGAAAGGCCAACTCCTACGAGCAGTACTTC. As protein: CASRKANSYEQYF.

This chain connects TRBV6-2 or TRBV6-3 to TRBJ2-1; 10 bases fit TRBD2. The CDR3 length is 16 residues. The V gene end was trimmed by 9 bases and the J gene end by 8 bases; junction bases not matched to a gene: 16. The germline CDR1 and CDR2 sequences are MNHEY and SVGEGT. The CDR3 region has the DNA TGTGCCAGTCAACGTCCGCTAGCGGGAGTAAGGGATGAGCAGTTCTTC. Translated, it gives CASQRPLAGVRDEQFF.

This clonotype has a count of ten or more. V is TRBV12-3 or TRBV12-4 and J is TRBJ1-5; D perhaps matches TRBD1 (5 bases). The CDR3 loop spans 13 amino acids. Trimming stripped 5 bases from V and 9 bases from J, with 14 bases between. The CDR3 DNA is TGTGCCAGCAGTCCCGGGGAGGGGTTGCCCCAGCATTTT. Protein sequence: CASSPGEGLPQHF.

Ten or more counts support this clonotype. The CDR3 reads CSASRDFSSYNEQFF. CDR3 in DNA: TGCAGTGCTAGCCGGGACTTTAGCTCCTACAATGAGCAGTTCTTC. This chain uses TRBV20-1 with TRBJ2-1; the D gene is possibly TRBD2 (6 bases). V was pared by 3 bases and J by 0 bases, with 12 bases between. Germline CDR1 reads DFQATT; CDR2 reads SNEGSKA (reference sequence). CDR3 length: 15 residues.

This clonotype came up a few times. V and J are TRBV24-1 and TRBJ2-1; 10 bases match TRBD2. The CDR3 is made up of 16 amino acids. Trimming took 3 bases from V and 4 from J; bases not matched to a gene: 5. The germline gives CDR1 KGHDR, CDR2 SFDVKD. The CDR3 DNA sequence: TGTGCCACCAGTGATAGGACTAGCGGCCCATACAATGAGCAGTTCTTC. Its protein is CATSDRTSGPYNEQFF.

This clonotype showed up many times. The V and J genes are TRBV6-4 and TRBJ2-1, with 7 bases that match TRBD2. V lost 3 bases and J lost 4; bases outside the gene matches: 3. The CDR3 totals 14 residues. CDR1 is MRHNA, CDR2 SNTAGT, per germline. The CDR3 here is CASSEGGSYNEQFF. The CDR3 DNA sequence: TGTGCCAGCAGTGAGGGCGGGAGTTACAATGAGCAGTTCTTC.

This clonotype was counted ten times or more. The chain is built from TRBV4-2 and TRBJ2-7; TRBD1 aligns across 9 bases. The CDR3 is 18 residues long. Germline values: CDR1 LGHNA, CDR2 YNFKEQ. The V gene end was trimmed by 1 base and the J gene end by 0 bases; junction bases not matched to a gene: 10. CDR3 DNA sequence: TGTGCCAGCAGCCAAGCCGGGACAGGGAGGAAGAGCTCCTACGAGCAGTACTTC. As protein: CASSQAGTGRKSSYEQYF.

CDR3 DNA: TGTGCCAGCAGTTGGGACAGGGAGGATGGCTACACCTTC. Its protein is CASSWDREDGYTF. The chain couples TRBV6-2 or TRBV6-3 to TRBJ1-2; 9 bases map to TRBD1. Germline loops: CDR1 MNHEY, CDR2 SVGEGT. After removal of 4 bases from V and 6 bases from J, the junction contained 3 bases not matched to a gene. This CDR3 region has 13 residues.

This chain connects TRBV18 to TRBJ1-2; unclear D gene. CDR1 is KGHSH, CDR2 LQKENI, per germline. This CDR3 region has 15 residues. Trimming stripped 1 base from V and 2 bases from J, with 11 bases between. As DNA, the CDR3 is TGTGCCAGCTCACCACGGGCAGGAGTCAACTATGGCTACACCTTC. It translates to CASSPRAGVNYGYTF. The variable domain in full, with the rest retrieved from reference TRBV18 and TRBJ1-2, is NAGVMQNPRHLVRRRGQEARLRCSPMKGHSHVYWYRQLPEEGLKFMVYLQKENIIDESGMPKERFSAEFPKEGPSILRIQQVVRGDSAAYFCASSPRAGVNYGYTFGSGTRLTVV.

In this sample, this clonotype turned up a few times. The CDR3 DNA sequence: TGTGCCAGCTCAGACAGGGGACAAGAGACCCAGTACTTC. The encoded protein is CASSDRGQETQYF. The rearrangement joins TRBV7-2 to TRBJ2-5, with TRBD1 identical over 8 bases. Germline V CDR1 and CDR2: SGHTA, FQGNSA. CDR3 length: 13 amino acids. The V segment lost 8 bases and the J segment 2 bases; nucleotides outside the gene matches: 4. The whole variable domain, remainder taken from reference TRBV7-2 and TRBJ2-5, is GAGVSQSPSNKVTEKGKDVELRCDPISGHTALYWYRQSLGQGLEFLIYFQGNSAPDKSGLPSDRFSAERTGGSVSTLTIQRTQQEDSAVYLCASSDRGQETQYFGPGTRLLVL.

This clonotype was seen repeatedly, ten times or more. V and J are TRBV6-5 and TRBJ2-1; 10 nucleotides align to TRBD2. The CDR3 has 15 residues. Trimming took 6 bases from V and 3 from J; bases not matched to a gene: 5. Germline CDR1 is MNHEY and CDR2 is SVGAGI. The CDR3 sequence is CASRRPSGGYNEQFF. The DNA for the CDR3 is TGTGCCAGCAGACGTCCTAGCGGGGGCTACAATGAGCAGTTCTTC.

V is TRBV27 and J is TRBJ2-3; D is uncertain. V was shortened by 6 bases and J by 10 bases, with 14 bases between the two germline ends. This CDR3 comprises 12 residues. CDR1 and CDR2 from the germline V gene are MNHEY and SMNVEV (reference sequence). The CDR3 DNA follows: TGTGCCAGCAGCCCCCGGAGTGATGCGCAGTATTTT. It translates to CASSPRSDAQYF.

There are a few counts of this clonotype. The chain joins TRBV6-6 to TRBJ2-7; possibly TRBD2 for D (6 bases). V dropped 8 bases and J dropped 4 bases, with 12 bases sitting between them. Germline V lookup: CDR1 MNHNY, CDR2 SVGAGI (reference sequence). The CDR3 totals 12 residues. Here the CDR3 reads CASGDSLYEQYF. CDR3 nucleotide sequence: TGTGCCAGCGGGGACTCCCTATACGAGCAGTACTTC.

This clonotype was observed a few times. The V gene is TRBV12-3 or TRBV12-4, the J gene TRBJ1-1; 7 bases are shared with TRBD1. Trimming at V came to 6 bases and at J to 10 bases, leaving 8 bases not matched to a gene. The CDR3 spans 12 residues. The CDR3 loop reads CASSPDRVGAFF. The CDR3 coding sequence is TGTGCCAGCAGCCCAGACAGGGTGGGAGCTTTCTTT.